The clone carrying this TCR beta chain was counted between two and nine times. Its specificity is unknown. This may arise from a read error, as a much more abundant clone is one base away. Distinct nucleotide sequences in the sample also encode this CDR3. The data stem from a study of shared clonotypes between healthy human individuals. Overall study results and limits: Blood alone was sampled, and tissue repertoires likely differ. Rarefaction exposed incomplete sorted-subset sequencing despite large depth.

The CDR3 loop spans 15 amino acids. Germline loops: CDR1 SGHRS, CDR2 YFSETQ. V lost 5 bases, J lost 2 bases, and 13 bases lay in between. Measured with immunoSEQ multiplex PCR; TCRdb has only the in-frame clones, and not every one. The table has roughly 1,100,000 clones, around 74% seen once. The sequence derives from a man aged 18-30 years in good health. This chain connects TRBV5-1 to TRBJ2-2; perhaps TRBD1 as D (7 bases). The sequenced sample consisted of memory CD4+ T cells sorted from blood. The subset was: CD45RA-negative fraction. CDR3 loop: CASRGGTANTGELFF. The CDR3 DNA reads TGCGCCAGCAGAGGGGGGACAGCCAACACCGGGGAGCTGTTTTTT.